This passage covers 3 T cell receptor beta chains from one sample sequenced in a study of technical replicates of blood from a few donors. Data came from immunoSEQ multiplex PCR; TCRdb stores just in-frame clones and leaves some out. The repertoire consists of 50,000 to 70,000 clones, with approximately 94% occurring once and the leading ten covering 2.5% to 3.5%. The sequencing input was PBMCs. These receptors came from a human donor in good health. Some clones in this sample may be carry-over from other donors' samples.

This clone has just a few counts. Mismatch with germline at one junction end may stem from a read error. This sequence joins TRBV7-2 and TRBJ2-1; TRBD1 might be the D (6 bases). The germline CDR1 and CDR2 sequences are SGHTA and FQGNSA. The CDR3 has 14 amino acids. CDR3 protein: CASSLRQAYNEQFF. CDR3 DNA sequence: TGTGCCAGCAGCTTAAGACAGGCGTACAACGAGCAGTTCTTC.

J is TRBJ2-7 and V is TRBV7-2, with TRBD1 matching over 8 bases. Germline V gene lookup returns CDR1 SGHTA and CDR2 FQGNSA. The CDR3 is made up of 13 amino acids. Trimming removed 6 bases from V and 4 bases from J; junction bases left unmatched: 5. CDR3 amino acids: CASRRTGLYEQYF. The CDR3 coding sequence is TGTGCCAGCAGAAGGACAGGGCTGTACGAGCAGTACTTC.

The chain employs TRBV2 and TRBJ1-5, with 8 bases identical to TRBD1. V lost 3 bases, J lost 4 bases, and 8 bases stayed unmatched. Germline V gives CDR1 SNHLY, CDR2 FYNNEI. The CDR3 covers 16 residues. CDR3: CASSEGRGQGNQPQHF. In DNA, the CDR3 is TGTGCCAGCAGTGAGGGTCGAGGACAGGGTAATCAGCCCCAGCATTTT.